A single sample is the source of the 14 T cell receptor beta chains below, sequenced in a study of cytomegalovirus exposure and HLA in healthy donors. The PCR contained 60 Vbeta and 13 Jbeta primers. Assay used: immunoSEQ multiplex PCR; TCRdb lists only in-frame clones, some missing. The sample has around 140,000 clones; nearly 10% are singletons. Sequenced input: PBMCs. These TCRs come from a man aged 50 to 59 in good health and CMV-seronegative.

The V call is TRBV30, the J call TRBJ2-2; tentative D call: TRBD2 (6 bases). The V end lost 5 bases, the J end lost 5 bases, and 12 bases lay between the germline ends. Looked up from germline, CDR1 is GTSNPN and CDR2 is SVGIG (reference sequence). CDR3 length: 13 residues. CDR3 nucleotides: TGTGCCTGGCCCGGGGGAGAGACCGGGGAGCTGTTTTTT. As protein: CAWPGGETGELFF. Drawing the rest from reference TRBV30 and TRBJ2-2, the complete variable domain is SQTIHQWPATLVQPVGSPLSLECTVEGTSNPNLYWYRQAAGRGLQLLFYSVGIGQISSEVPQNLSASRPQDRQFILSSKKLLLSDSGFYLCAWPGGETGELFFGEGSRLTVL.

The rearrangement joins TRBV30 to TRBJ1-5; D uncertain. CDR1 GTSNPN and CDR2 SVGIG come from the germline V gene (reference sequence). Trimming left V 2 bases short and J 2 bases short, with 13 bases between. The CDR3 totals 15 residues. The DNA for the CDR3 is TGTGCCTGGAGTAAAAGTCTGGCAGGCAATCAGCCCCAGCATTTT. Protein product: CAWSKSLAGNQPQHF.

This clone was detected a few times. The rearrangement uses TRBV14 and TRBJ1-4; D not resolved. This CDR3 has 16 amino acids. Looked up from germline, CDR1 is SGHDN and CDR2 is FVKESK. V lost 0 bases and J lost 4, with 12 bases in between. CDR3 residues: CASSQDPGALNEKLFF. In DNA, the CDR3 is TGTGCCAGCAGCCAAGACCCGGGAGCACTTAATGAAAAACTGTTTTTT.

This clone came up a few times. The chain carries TRBV30 and TRBJ1-1; no firm D call. The CDR3 contains 12 residues. Trimming cost V 0 bases and J 10 bases, with 12 bases left between them. Germline lookup yields CDR1 GTSNPN and CDR2 SVGIG (reference sequence). The CDR3 DNA follows: TGTGCCTGGAGTGTAGTGCGTCCTGGAGCTTTCTTT. Amino acid sequence: CAWSVVRPGAFF.

This CDR3 is CASSEARNTEAFF. In DNA form, the CDR3 reads TGTGCCAGCAGCGAGGCCAGGAACACTGAAGCTTTCTTT. The chain is built from TRBV7-9 and TRBJ1-1; no definite D call. This CDR3 is built from 13 residues. V lost 5 bases to trimming and J lost 1 base, with 8 bases between them. Per the germline V gene, CDR1 is SEHNR and CDR2 is FQNEAQ (reference sequence).

The V call is TRBV30, the J call TRBJ2-1; 11 nucleotides align to TRBD1. V was clipped by 3 bases and J by 10 bases; unmatched bases: 11. Germline V gives CDR1 GTSNPN, CDR2 SVGIG (reference sequence). The CDR3 runs to 15 residues. This chain's CDR3 is CAWRVAGTGGKEQFF. The CDR3 DNA reads as TGTGCCTGGAGAGTTGCCGGGACAGGGGGTAAGGAGCAGTTCTTC.

This clone was detected a few times. V usage is TRBV5-1 and J usage is TRBJ1-1; 7 nucleotides match TRBD1. CDR3 length: 15 residues. The germline V gene has CDR1 SGHRS and CDR2 YFSETQ. Unmatched junction bases numbered 5, after V lost 0 bases and J lost 3 bases. This chain's CDR3 is CASSLGQGGYTEAFF. The CDR3, as DNA: TGCGCCAGCAGCTTGGGGCAGGGGGGCTACACTGAAGCTTTCTTT.

A few counts support this clone. Additional DNA sequences in this sample encode the identical CDR3. The rearrangement joins TRBV10-1 to TRBJ2-5; D call uncertain. With 4 bases removed from V and 1 base from J, the gap between germline ends came to 7 bases. Germline V lookup: CDR1 WNHNN, CDR2 SYGVQD (reference sequence). CDR3 size: 13 residues. The CDR3 DNA sequence: TGCGCCAGCAGTGGGCAGATCCAAGAGACCCAGTACTTC. Encoded protein: CASSGQIQETQYF.

The V gene is TRBV5-1, the J gene TRBJ1-2; TRBD1 might be the D (6 bases). Germline CDR1 and CDR2: SGHRS and YFSETQ. CDR3 length: 16 residues. V was pared by 0 bases and J by 0 bases, with 12 bases between. CDR3 bases: TGCGCCAGCAGCTTGGTACAGGGCGAAGCTAACTATGGCTACACCTTC. Protein sequence: CASSLVQGEANYGYTF.

V usage is TRBV9 and J usage is TRBJ2-3; D perhaps matches TRBD1 (5 bases). V was shortened by 0 bases and J by 6 bases, with 17 bases between the two germline ends. The CDR3 length is 16 residues. Germline assignment: CDR1 SGDLS and CDR2 YYNGEE. CDR3: CASSVEGRLDVDTQYF. Written as DNA, the CDR3 is TGTGCCAGCAGCGTAGAGGGGCGCCTGGATGTGGATACGCAGTATTTT.

This clone has only a few counts. Other nucleotide sequences in the sample specify the same CDR3. The rearrangement joins TRBV9 to TRBJ2-1; D remains unclear. V was trimmed by 0 bases and J by 0 bases, leaving 7 bases between them. Germline V gives CDR1 SGDLS, CDR2 YYNGEE. The length of the CDR3 is 15 residues. CDR3 region: CASSVAPSSYNEQFF. CDR3 DNA: TGTGCCAGCAGCGTAGCTCCTAGCTCCTACAATGAGCAGTTCTTC.

This clone occurred a few times. The V and J genes are TRBV7-3 and TRBJ2-3; a weak D match, TRBD1 (6 bases). Germline loops: CDR1 SGHTA, CDR2 FQGTGA. V was clipped by 4 bases and J by 4 bases, with 12 bases between them. This CDR3 is built from 14 residues. The CDR3 region has the DNA TGTGCCAGCAGCTCCGGGACAATACCAGATACGCAGTATTTT. This sequence encodes CASSSGTIPDTQYF. Supplemented by reference TRBV7-3 and TRBJ2-3, the full variable domain reads GAGVSQTPSNKVTEKGKYVELRCDPISGHTALYWYRQSLGQGPEFLIYFQGTGAADDSGLPNDRFFAVRPEGSVSTLKIQRTERGDSAVYLCASSSGTIPDTQYFGPGTRLTVL.

This clone has a handful of counts. The gene calls are TRBV5-1 and TRBJ1-2; 8 bases are a match to TRBD1. CDR3 length: 14 amino acids. Germline lookup yields CDR1 SGHRS and CDR2 YFSETQ. V trimming: 0 bases; J trimming: 8 bases; junction bases outside the gene matches: 6. CDR3 amino acids: CASSLGATGEGYTF. As DNA, the CDR3 is TGCGCCAGCAGCTTGGGGGCGACAGGGGAAGGCTACACCTTC.

The chain joins TRBV7-9 to TRBJ1-2; D possibly corresponds to TRBD1 (6 bases). Per germline, CDR1 SEHNR and CDR2 FQNEAQ (reference sequence). Trimming stripped 5 bases from V and 6 bases from J, with 19 bases between. The CDR3 covers 15 residues. The CDR3 loop is CASSIEGGGTDGYTF. DNA of the CDR3: TGTGCCAGCAGCATCGAGGGGGGGGGCACAGATGGCTACACCTTC.